A single sample is the source of the 7 T cell receptor beta chains below, sequenced in a study of T cell repertoires in cytomegalovirus infection. TCRdb re-called the reads through MiXCR, storing one row per CDR3 protein. The table lists approximately 200,000 distinct CDR3 sequences, approximately 22% of them singletons. The sample comprised CD8+ T cells from PBMCs. The receptors here all came from a human donor in good health (CMV status not recorded). Some clones in this sample may be carry-over from other donors' samples.

The rearrangement uses TRBV20-1 and TRBJ1-5; D is uncertain. The CDR3 covers 13 residues. V shed 1 base and J shed 6 bases, with 10 bases lying between them. CDR1 and CDR2 (germline): DFQATT, SNEGSKA (reference sequence). The CDR3 coding sequence is TGCAGTGCTAGAGGTCCAGGCTCTCAGCCCCAGCATTTT. Translation gives CSARGPGSQPQHF.

V gene TRBV29-1 combines with J gene TRBJ1-2; TRBD1 aligns across 10 bases. The trim removed 7 bases at V and 6 bases at J, leaving 5 bases unmatched. Looked up from germline, CDR1 is SQVTM and CDR2 is ANQGSEA. The CDR3 length is 12 residues. The CDR3 here is CSAWTGGDGYTF. The CDR3 DNA follows: TGCAGCGCTTGGACAGGGGGAGATGGCTACACCTTC. The full variable domain, completed using reference TRBV29-1 and TRBJ1-2, is SAVISQKPSRDICQRGTSLTIQCQVDSQVTMMFWYRQQPGQSLTLIATANQGSEATYESGFVIDKFPISRPNLTFSTLTVSNMSPEDSSIYLCSAWTGGDGYTFGSGTRLTVV.

This clonotype occurred many times. The chain recombines TRBV7-8 with TRBJ2-3, with 8 bases fitting TRBD2. The junction had 13 bases not matched to a gene; V was cut back by 5 bases and J by 3 bases. Germline lookup yields CDR1 SGHVS and CDR2 FQNEAQ. This CDR3 comprises 17 residues. CDR3 nucleotides: TGTGCCAGCAGCCCATACCTGGGACTAGATGTGACAGATACGCAGTATTTT. This codes for CASSPYLGLDVTDTQYF.

This clonotype was observed many times. J is TRBJ2-3 and V is TRBV12-3 or TRBV12-4; the D is unclear. The CDR3 consists of 15 residues. Trimming left V 7 bases short and J 0 bases short, with 14 bases between. The CDR3 region has the DNA TGTGCCAGCACTAACCGGGCCTTTAGCACAGATACGCAGTATTTT. Amino acids: CASTNRAFSTDTQYF.

Only a few counts were recorded for this clonotype. The J gene is TRBJ1-1, the V gene TRBV4-1; no clear D gene. The CDR3 contains 12 residues. V lost 1 base and J 7 bases, leaving 7 bases between the germline ends. CDR1 and CDR2 (germline): MGHRA, YSYEKL. DNA of the CDR3: TGCGCCAGCAGCCAAGTTGGCAGTGAAGCTTTCTTT. Translation: CASSQVGSEAFF.

The chain links TRBV9 to TRBJ2-7; D may match TRBD1 or TRBD2 (6 bases each). Germline CDR1 SGDLS, CDR2 YYNGEE. The CDR3 is 15 amino acids. V was shortened by 0 bases and J by 3 bases, with 13 bases between the two germline ends. CDR3 amino acids: CASSVGGGGIYEQYF. CDR3 nucleotides: TGTGCCAGCAGCGTAGGTGGAGGGGGGATCTACGAGCAGTACTTC.

This clonotype came up a few times. The chain has TRBV2 and TRBJ2-7, with D uncertain. CDR1 and CDR2 from the germline V gene are SNHLY and FYNNEI. The length of the CDR3 is 11 residues. Trimming pared 6 bases from V and 2 bases from J, leaving 5 bases between. Here the CDR3 reads CASRGTYEQYF. The CDR3 DNA reads TGTGCCAGCAGGGGAACCTACGAGCAGTACTTC.